This is a list of T cell receptor beta chains from one sample in a study of cytomegalovirus exposure and HLA in healthy donors. Sequencing used immunoSEQ multiplex PCR; TCRdb keeps in-frame clones, though not all of them. The table has under 150,000 clones, roughly 90% seen once; the top ten hold 6% to 7%. The sample was PBMCs. The receptors originated from a woman younger than 35 in good health and CMV-seropositive. CDR3s include the opening cysteine and the closing phenylalanine or tryptophan. A D gene is named only where the DNA matches it firmly. Clone size is shown for a subset of rows, as once, few, many or a class of expanded clone.

>TRBJ1-2|NA|TRBV15|NA
TGTGCCACCAGCAGAGATAGAGGATCCTATGGCTACACCTTC
CATSRDRGSYGYTF
>TRBJ1-1|once|TRBV7-9|NA
TGTGCCAGCAGCTTAGGGGCCCACTCGAACACTGAAGCTTTCTTT
CASSLGAHSNTEAFF
>TRBJ2-1|NA|TRBV29-1|NA
TGCAGCGTCCCGGTCTCGCCCAATGAGCAGTTCTTC
CSVPVSPNEQFF
>TRBJ1-1|NA|TRBV18|NA
TGTGCCAGCTCATCTGTCCCAGGGAACACTGAAGCTTTCTTT
CASSSVPGNTEAFF
>TRBJ1-2|NA|TRBV4-2|NA
TGTGCCAGCAGCCAAGTCGCTCAAGACAGTGGCTATGGCTACACCTTC
CASSQVAQDSGYGYTF
>TRBJ1-3|few|TRBV2|NA
TGTGCCAGCAGTGGGGAGAGCTCTGGAAACACCATATATTTT
CASSGESSGNTIYF
>TRBJ1-4|NA|TRBV27|TRBD1
TGTGCCAGCAGTTTGAGGGCAGGGGGACTTAATGAAAAACTGTTTTTT
CASSLRAGGLNEKLFF
>TRBJ1-1|NA|TRBV7-9|NA
TGTGCCAGCAGCACCCAAGCAGAGGGAGCTTTCTTT
CASSTQAEGAFF
>TRBJ2-3|once|TRBV28|NA
TGTGCCACCAGCTACCTAGCAGACACAGATACGCAGTATTTT
CATSYLADTDTQYF
>TRBJ1-2|NA|TRBV19|TRBD1
TGTGCCAGTAGTATACCAGGGGGCGATAACTATGGCTACACCTTC
CASSIPGGDNYGYTF
>TRBJ1-6|NA|TRBV30|NA
TGTGCCTGGATAGGGGGGGCAGGTAATTCACCCCTCCACTTT
CAWIGGAGNSPLHF
>TRBJ1-1|NA|TRBV6-5|NA
TGTGCCAGCAGTTACGGGGGCAGCTTGAACACTGAAGCTTTCTTT
CASSYGGSLNTEAFF
>TRBJ2-3|NA|TRBV5-4|NA
TGTGCCAGCAGCTCGGGGAGACCGAACACAGATACGCAGTATTTT
CASSSGRPNTDTQYF
>TRBJ1-4|NA|TRBV5-1|NA
TGCGCCAGCAGCGGCAGGGGAAGAACTAATGAAAAACTGTTTTTT
CASSGRGRTNEKLFF
>TRBJ2-3|NA|TRBV29-1|TRBD1
TGCAGCGTTGGACAGGGGGCCACAGATACGCAGTATTTT
CSVGQGATDTQYF
>TRBJ2-5|NA|TRBV13|NA
TGTGCCAGCAGCTTAGCCGGGAGCGGAGGGGAGACCCAGTACTTC
CASSLAGSGGETQYF
>TRBJ2-7|NA|TRBV5-1|NA
TGCGCCAGCAGCCCTGGAGGGGGAGGGAGCTACGAGCAGTACTTC
CASSPGGGGSYEQYF
>TRBJ1-2|NA|TRBV7-9|TRBD1
TGTGCCAGCAGCCTACAGGGGAACTATGGCTACACCTTC
CASSLQGNYGYTF
>TRBJ1-2|NA|TRBV2|TRBD1
TGTGCCAGCAGTGCCTTACAGGGGACTAACTATGGCTACACCTTC
CASSALQGTNYGYTF
>TRBJ1-1|NA|TRBV28|NA
TGTGCCAGCAGTTTACGGCAGGTAAACACTGAAGCTTTCTTT
CASSLRQVNTEAFF
>TRBJ1-2|NA|TRBV14|NA
TGTGCCAGCAGCTCACAAATCGGGTATGGCTACACCTTC
CASSSQIGYGYTF
>TRBJ2-3|NA|TRBV7-3|NA
TGTGCCAGCAGCCTCGCCTCAGCCAGGGTTAGCACAGATACGCAGTATTTT
CASSLASARVSTDTQYF
>TRBJ2-2|NA|TRBV13|NA
TGTGCCAGCAGCTTATACGGGGAGCTGTTTTTT
CASSLYGELFF
>TRBJ2-7|NA|TRBV5-1|TRBD2
TGCGCCAGCAGCTTGGCCAGCGGGGTCACCTCCTACGAGCAGTACTTC
CASSLASGVTSYEQYF
>TRBJ1-3|NA|TRBV27|NA
TGTGCCAGCGGATCAGGATTCTTTGGAAACACCATATATTTT
CASGSGFFGNTIYF
>TRBJ1-3|NA|TRBV5-1|NA
TGCGCCAGCAGCACAGGTTCTGGAAACACCATATATTTT
CASSTGSGNTIYF
>TRBJ1-1|NA|TRBV5-4|TRBD1
TGTGCCAGCAGCCAAAGACAGGGAATGAACACTGAAGCTTTCTTT
CASSQRQGMNTEAFF
>TRBJ1-5|NA|TRBV11-3|NA
TGTGCCAGCAGCCCCCTCCAATCCACACATAGCAATCAGCCCCAGCATTTT
CASSPLQSTHSNQPQHF
>TRBJ1-2|NA|TRBV19|TRBD1
TGTGCCAGTAAGGACAGGGGGAGAGGGGGCTACACCTTC
CASKDRGRGGYTF
>TRBJ1-3|NA|TRBV30|TRBD1
TGTGCCTGGAGTGTACGGGGACAGCCAACTGGAAACACCATATATTTT
CAWSVRGQPTGNTIYF
>TRBJ1-5|NA|TRBV27|NA
TGTGCCAGCAGTTTTTTAAGCAATCAGCCCCAGCATTTT
CASSFLSNQPQHF
>TRBJ1-2|NA|TRBV7-2|TRBD1
TGTGCCAGCGCCGGGACAGGGGTTGGTGTGAACTATGGCTACACCTTC
CASAGTGVGVNYGYTF
>TRBJ2-1|NA|TRBV6-4|TRBD1
TGTGCCAGCAGCGATACCGGACAGGGCATCTACAATGAGCAGTTCTTC
CASSDTGQGIYNEQFF
>TRBJ1-2|few|TRBV27|NA
TGTGCCAGCAGTCCCCGGGGAGGCCGGAGCTATGGCTACACCTTC
CASSPRGGRSYGYTF
>TRBJ1-1|NA|TRBV29-1|NA
TGCAGCGTTGAAAGGGCCAGGGTTCTTATTGGGACTGAAGCTTTCTTT
CSVERARVLIGTEAFF
>TRBJ1-1|NA|TRBV4-2|NA
TGTGCCAGCAGCCACGGTTCGGGACAGAACACTGAAGCTTTCTTT
CASSHGSGQNTEAFF
>TRBJ1-2|NA|TRBV2|NA
TGTGCCAGCAGAGAAGGGGCAGGGATGGTGAACTATGGCTACACCTTC
CASREGAGMVNYGYTF
>TRBJ1-2|once|TRBV19|TRBD1
TGTGCCAGTAGTACCGAACAGACAGGGAGTTTCGGCTACACCTTC
CASSTEQTGSFGYTF
>TRBJ1-2|NA|TRBV18|NA
TGTGCCAGCTCACCACCGACAGGCGGCTGGGTCTATGGCTACACCTTC
CASSPPTGGWVYGYTF
>TRBJ2-1|NA|TRBV7-9|TRBD2
TGTGCCAGCAGCTTCCCGACTAGCGGGGGGGGCAATGAGCAGTTCTTC
CASSFPTSGGGNEQFF
>TRBJ2-2|NA|TRBV5-6|NA
TGTGCCAGCAGCTTGGCCGACCTGAGGACCGGGGAGCTGTTTTTT
CASSLADLRTGELFF
>TRBJ2-5|NA|TRBV7-2|NA
TGTGCCAGCAGCTCTACCCCCCGGGAGACCCAGTACTTC
CASSSTPRETQYF
>TRBJ2-2|NA|TRBV7-9|NA
TGTGCCAGCAGCTTAAAGACTTCCAACACCGGGGAGCTGTTTTTT
CASSLKTSNTGELFF
>TRBJ2-2|NA|TRBV27|TRBD2
TGTGCCAGCAGTTTACCGGGACTAGCGGGGGGGCTCACCGGGGAGCTGTTTTTT
CASSLPGLAGGLTGELFF
>TRBJ1-1|NA|TRBV13|TRBD1
TGTGCCACCAAAAGGCAGGGGGCGGACACTGAAGCTTTCTTT
CATKRQGADTEAFF
>TRBJ2-7|NA|TRBV7-3|TRBD2
TGTGCCAGCAGCTTATATAGCGGGAGGCGGCCTGAGCAGTACTTC
CASSLYSGRRPEQYF
>TRBJ2-7|few|TRBV19|NA
TGTGCCAGTAGTTCGAAAGGGGGGGGACGGTACGAGCAGTACTTC
CASSSKGGGRYEQYF
>TRBJ1-2|NA|TRBV19|NA
TGTGCCAGTAGTATAAGGAGGCCCCCCGCCTATGGCTACACCTTC
CASSIRRPPAYGYTF
>TRBJ2-5|NA|TRBV7-3|TRBD2
TGTGCCAGCAGCGAAGGACTAGCGGGGGGGCACGGGGAGACCCAGTACTTC
CASSEGLAGGHGETQYF
>TRBJ1-5|few|TRBV15|NA
TGTGCCACCAGCAGATCAAGAGGGGGGGGCCAGCCCCAGCATTTT
CATSRSRGGGQPQHF
>TRBJ2-1|NA|TRBV19|NA
TGTGCCAGTAGTATGGTCTCTGGCATAAGTGAGCAGTTCTTC
CASSMVSGISEQFF
>TRBJ2-1|NA|TRBV4-1|TRBD2
TGCGCCAGCAGCCGTAGACTAGCGGGAGTCGAGGAGCAGTTCTTC
CASSRRLAGVEEQFF
>TRBJ1-2|NA|TRBV5-1|NA
TGCGCCAGCAGCCCAGGGGATGGCTACACCTTC
CASSPGDGYTF
>TRBJ1-2|NA|TRBV29-1|TRBD1
TGCAGCGTTGAAGATCGGTCAGGGGGCCTTGGCTACACCTTC
CSVEDRSGGLGYTF
>TRBJ2-1|NA|TRBV13|TRBD1
TGTGCCAGCAGCCCCGAACAGGGGAACAATGAGCAGTTCTTC
CASSPEQGNNEQFF
>TRBJ2-1|NA|TRBV6-5|NA
TGTGCCAGCAGCTCGGAGGGTTTGGGGTACAATGAGCAGTTCTTC
CASSSEGLGYNEQFF
>TRBJ2-2|NA|TRBV7-9|NA
TGTGCCAGCAGCTTAGCGGGTCTAGGGAGGACCGGGGAGCTGTTTTTT
CASSLAGLGRTGELFF
>TRBJ2-1|NA|TRBV5-1|NA
TGCGCCAGCAGCTTGGGGGGGGACAGTCCCTACAATGAGCAGTTCTTC
CASSLGGDSPYNEQFF